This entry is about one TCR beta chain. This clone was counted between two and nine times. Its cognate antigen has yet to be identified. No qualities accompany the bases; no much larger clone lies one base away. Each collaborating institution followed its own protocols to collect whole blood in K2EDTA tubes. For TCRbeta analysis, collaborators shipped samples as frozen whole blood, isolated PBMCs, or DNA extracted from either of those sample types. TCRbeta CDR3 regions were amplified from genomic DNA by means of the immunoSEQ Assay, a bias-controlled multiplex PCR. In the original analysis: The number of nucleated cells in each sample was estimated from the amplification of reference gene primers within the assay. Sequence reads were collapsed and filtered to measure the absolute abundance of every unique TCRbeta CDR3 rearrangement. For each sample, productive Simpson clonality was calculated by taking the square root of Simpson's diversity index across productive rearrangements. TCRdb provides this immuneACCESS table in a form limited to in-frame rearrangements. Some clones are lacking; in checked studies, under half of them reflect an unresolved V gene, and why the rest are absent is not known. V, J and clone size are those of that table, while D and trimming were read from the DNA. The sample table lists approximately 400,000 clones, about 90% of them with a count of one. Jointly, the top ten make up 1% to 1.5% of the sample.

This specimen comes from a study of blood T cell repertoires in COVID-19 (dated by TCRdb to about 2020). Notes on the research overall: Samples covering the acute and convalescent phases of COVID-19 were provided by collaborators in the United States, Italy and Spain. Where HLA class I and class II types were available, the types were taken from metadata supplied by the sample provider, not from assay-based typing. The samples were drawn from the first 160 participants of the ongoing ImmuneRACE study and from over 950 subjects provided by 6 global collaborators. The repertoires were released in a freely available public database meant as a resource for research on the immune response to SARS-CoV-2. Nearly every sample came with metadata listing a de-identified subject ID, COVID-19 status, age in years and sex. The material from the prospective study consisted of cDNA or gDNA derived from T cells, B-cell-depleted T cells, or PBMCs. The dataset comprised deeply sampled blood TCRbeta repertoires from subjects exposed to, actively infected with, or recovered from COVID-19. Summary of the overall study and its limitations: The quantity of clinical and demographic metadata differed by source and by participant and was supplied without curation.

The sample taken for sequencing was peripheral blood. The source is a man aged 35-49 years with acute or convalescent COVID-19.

The DNA sequence is as follows: TGTGCCAGCAGCCCGGGACAGGGAGGCGGCTACACCTTC. Protein translation: CASSPGQGGGYTF. This receptor chain uses TRBV5-6 and TRBJ1-2; 9 junctional bases match TRBD1. Its CDR3 holds 13 amino acids, cysteine through phenylalanine. The DNA shown is the 39-base CDR3, in frame from base 1. Trimming accounts for 4 bases at V and 8 bases at J, while the number of junction bases matched to no gene is 6. Taken from the germline V gene, the CDR1 and CDR2 loops are SGHDT and YYEEEE.